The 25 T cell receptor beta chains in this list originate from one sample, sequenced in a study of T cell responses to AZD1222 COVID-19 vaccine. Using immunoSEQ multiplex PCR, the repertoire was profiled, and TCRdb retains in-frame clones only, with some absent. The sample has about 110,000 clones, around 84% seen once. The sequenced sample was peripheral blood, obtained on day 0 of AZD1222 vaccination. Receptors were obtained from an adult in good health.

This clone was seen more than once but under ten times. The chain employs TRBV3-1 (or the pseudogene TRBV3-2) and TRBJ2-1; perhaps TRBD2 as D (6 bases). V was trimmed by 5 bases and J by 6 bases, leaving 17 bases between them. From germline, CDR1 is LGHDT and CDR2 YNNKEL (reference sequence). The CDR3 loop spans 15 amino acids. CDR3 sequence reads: CASSSRALAANEQFF. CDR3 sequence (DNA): TGTGCCAGCAGCTCCCGGGCCTTAGCGGCCAATGAGCAGTTCTTC.

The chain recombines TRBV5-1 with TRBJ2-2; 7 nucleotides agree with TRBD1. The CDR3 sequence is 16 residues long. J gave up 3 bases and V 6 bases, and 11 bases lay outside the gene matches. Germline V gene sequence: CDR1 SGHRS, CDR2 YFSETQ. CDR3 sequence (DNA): TGCGCCAGCACCCGGCAGAGGGGGCTGGACACCGGGGAGCTGTTTTTT. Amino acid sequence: CASTRQRGLDTGELFF.

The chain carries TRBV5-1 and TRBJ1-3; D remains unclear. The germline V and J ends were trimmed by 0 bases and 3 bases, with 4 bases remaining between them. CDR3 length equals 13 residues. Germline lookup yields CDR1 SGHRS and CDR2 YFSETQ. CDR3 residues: CASSLGVGNTIYF. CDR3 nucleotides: TGCGCCAGCAGCTTGGGGGTTGGAAACACCATATATTTT. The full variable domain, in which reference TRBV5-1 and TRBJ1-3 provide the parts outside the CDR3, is KAGVTQTPRYLIKTRGQQVTLSCSPISGHRSVSWYQQTPGQGLQFLFEYFSETQRNKGNFPGRFSGRQFSNSRSEMNVSTLELGDSALYLCASSLGVGNTIYFGEGSWLTVV.

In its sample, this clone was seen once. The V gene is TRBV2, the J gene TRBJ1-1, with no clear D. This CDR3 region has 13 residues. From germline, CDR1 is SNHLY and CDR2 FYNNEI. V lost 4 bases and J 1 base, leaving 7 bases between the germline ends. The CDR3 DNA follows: TGTGCCAGCAGTGGGGCTACGAACACTGAAGCTTTCTTT. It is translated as CASSGATNTEAFF.

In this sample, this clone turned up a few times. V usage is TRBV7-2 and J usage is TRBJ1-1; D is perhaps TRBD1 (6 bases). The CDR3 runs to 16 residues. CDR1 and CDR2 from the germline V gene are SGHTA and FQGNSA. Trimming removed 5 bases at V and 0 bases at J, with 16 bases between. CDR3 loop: CASSPRTVSMNTEAFF. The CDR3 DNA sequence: TGTGCCAGCAGCCCCCGGACAGTGTCCATGAACACTGAAGCTTTCTTT. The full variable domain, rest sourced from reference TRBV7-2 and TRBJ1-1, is GAGVSQSPSNKVTEKGKDVELRCDPISGHTALYWYRQSLGQGLEFLIYFQGNSAPDKSGLPSDRFSAERTGGSVSTLTIQRTQQEDSAVYLCASSPRTVSMNTEAFFGQGTRLTVV.

As DNA, the CDR3 is TGTGCCAGCAGTCCTGACGGGAACTCCTACGAGCAGTACTTC. Amino acids: CASSPDGNSYEQYF. V usage is TRBV6-5 and J usage is TRBJ2-7, with D possibly TRBD2 on 5 matching bases. CDR1 is MNHEY and CDR2 is SVGAGI in the germline V gene. Deletions cut 5 bases from V and 0 bases from J, with 11 bases between. The CDR3 is 14 residues long.

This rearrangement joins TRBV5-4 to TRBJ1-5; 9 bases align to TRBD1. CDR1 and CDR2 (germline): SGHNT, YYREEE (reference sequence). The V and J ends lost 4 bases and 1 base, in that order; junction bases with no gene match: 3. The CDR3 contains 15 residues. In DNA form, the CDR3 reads TGTGCCAGCAGCGGGGGGACAGGGAGCAATCAGCCCCAGCATTTT. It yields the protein CASSGGTGSNQPQHF.

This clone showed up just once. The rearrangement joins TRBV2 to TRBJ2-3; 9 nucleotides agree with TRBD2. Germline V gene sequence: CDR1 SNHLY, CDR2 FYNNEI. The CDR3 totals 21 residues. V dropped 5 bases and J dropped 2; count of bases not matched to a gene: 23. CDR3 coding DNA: TGTGCCAGCAGTTCTACCTCTGGGTTCGCCCCGACTAGCGGACACACAGATACGCAGTATTTT. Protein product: CASSSTSGFAPTSGHTDTQYF.

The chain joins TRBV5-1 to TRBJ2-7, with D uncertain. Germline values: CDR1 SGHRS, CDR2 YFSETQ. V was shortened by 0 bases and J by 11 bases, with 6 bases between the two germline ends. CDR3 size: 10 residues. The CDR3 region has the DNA TGCGCCAGCAGCTTGGTTCCTGAGTACTTC. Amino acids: CASSLVPEYF.

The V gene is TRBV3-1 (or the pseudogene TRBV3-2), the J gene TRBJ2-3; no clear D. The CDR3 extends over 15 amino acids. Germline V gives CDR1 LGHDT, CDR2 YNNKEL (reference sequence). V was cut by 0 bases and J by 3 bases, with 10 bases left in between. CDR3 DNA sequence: TGTGCCAGCAGCCAAGAAAGTTGGTCGACAGATACGCAGTATTTT. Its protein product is CASSQESWSTDTQYF.

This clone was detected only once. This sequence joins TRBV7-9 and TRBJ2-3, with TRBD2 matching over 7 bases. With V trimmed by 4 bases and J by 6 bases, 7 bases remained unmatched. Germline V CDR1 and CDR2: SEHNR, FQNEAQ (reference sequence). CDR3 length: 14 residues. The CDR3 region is CASSSRGGSDTQYF. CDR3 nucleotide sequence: TGTGCCAGCAGCTCACGCGGGGGTTCTGATACGCAGTATTTT.

The CDR3 here is CATSDPLGAGETQYF. CDR3 DNA: TGTGCCACCAGTGATCCTCTTGGGGCGGGGGAGACCCAGTACTTC. The genes are TRBV24-1 and TRBJ2-5; D may be TRBD2 (6 bases). Germline assignment: CDR1 KGHDR and CDR2 SFDVKD. The CDR3 is 15 residues long. Trimming left V 3 bases short and J 5 bases short, with 15 bases between.

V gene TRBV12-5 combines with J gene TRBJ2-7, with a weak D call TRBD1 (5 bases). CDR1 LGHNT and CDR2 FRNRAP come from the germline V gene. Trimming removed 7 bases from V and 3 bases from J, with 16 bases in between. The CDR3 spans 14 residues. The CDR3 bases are TGTGCTAGTGACTGTGACAGTCCGTTCTACGAGCAGTACTTC. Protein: CASDCDSPFYEQYF.

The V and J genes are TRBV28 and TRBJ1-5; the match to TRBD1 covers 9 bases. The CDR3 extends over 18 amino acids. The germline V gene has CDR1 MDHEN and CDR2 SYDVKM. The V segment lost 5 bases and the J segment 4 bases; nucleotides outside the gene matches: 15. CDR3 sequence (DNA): TGTGCCAGCAGTGGCCCCCGGGACAGGGCCAACCTAAATCAGCCCCAGCATTTT. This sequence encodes CASSGPRDRANLNQPQHF. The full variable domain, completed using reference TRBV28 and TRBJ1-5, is DVKVTQSSRYLVKRTGEKVFLECVQDMDHENMFWYRQDPGLGLRLIYFSYDVKMKEKGDIPEGYSVSREKKERFSLILESASTNQTSMYLCASSGPRDRANLNQPQHFGDGTRLSIL.

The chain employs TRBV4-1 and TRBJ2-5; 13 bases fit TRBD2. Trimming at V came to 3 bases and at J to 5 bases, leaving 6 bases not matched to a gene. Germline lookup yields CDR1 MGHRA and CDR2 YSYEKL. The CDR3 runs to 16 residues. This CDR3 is CASSQKLAGGLETQYF. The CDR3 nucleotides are TGCGCCAGCAGCCAGAAACTAGCGGGGGGGCTTGAGACCCAGTACTTC.

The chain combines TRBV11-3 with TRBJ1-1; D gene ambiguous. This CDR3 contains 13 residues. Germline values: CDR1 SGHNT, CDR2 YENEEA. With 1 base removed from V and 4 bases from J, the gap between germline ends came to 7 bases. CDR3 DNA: TGTGCCAGCAGCTTAGGTCTGTCCACTGAAGCTTTCTTT. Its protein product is CASSLGLSTEAFF.

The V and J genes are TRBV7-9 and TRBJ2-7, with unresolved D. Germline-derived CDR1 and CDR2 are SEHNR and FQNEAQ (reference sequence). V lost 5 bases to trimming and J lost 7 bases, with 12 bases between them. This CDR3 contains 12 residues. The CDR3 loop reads CASSPQRIEQYF. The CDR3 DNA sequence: TGTGCCAGCAGCCCTCAACGGATTGAGCAGTACTTC.

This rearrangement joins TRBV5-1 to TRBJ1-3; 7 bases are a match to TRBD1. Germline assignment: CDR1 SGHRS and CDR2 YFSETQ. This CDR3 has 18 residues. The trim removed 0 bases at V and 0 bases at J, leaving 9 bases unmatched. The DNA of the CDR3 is TGCGCCAGCAGCTTGGTAATAACAGGGGCCCACTCTGGAAACACCATATATTTT. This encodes CASSLVITGAHSGNTIYF.

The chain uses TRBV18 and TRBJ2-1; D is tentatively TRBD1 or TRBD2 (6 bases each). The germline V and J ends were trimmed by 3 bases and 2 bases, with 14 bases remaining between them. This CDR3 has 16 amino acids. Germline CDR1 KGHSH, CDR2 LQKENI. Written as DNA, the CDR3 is TGTGCCAGCTCACCTTCGACAGGAGGGGCCTACAATGAGCAGTTCTTC. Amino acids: CASSPSTGGAYNEQFF.

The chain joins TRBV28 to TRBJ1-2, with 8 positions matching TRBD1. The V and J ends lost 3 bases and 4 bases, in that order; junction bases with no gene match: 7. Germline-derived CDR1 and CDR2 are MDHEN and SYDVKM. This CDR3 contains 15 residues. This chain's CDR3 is CASSFGQGAVYGYTF. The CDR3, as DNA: TGTGCCAGCAGTTTCGGGCAGGGGGCCGTCTATGGCTACACCTTC.

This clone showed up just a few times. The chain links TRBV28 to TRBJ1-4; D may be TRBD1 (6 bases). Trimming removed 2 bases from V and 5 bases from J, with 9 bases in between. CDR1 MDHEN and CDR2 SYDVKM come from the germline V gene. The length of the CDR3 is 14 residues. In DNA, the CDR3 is TGTGCCAGCAGTTTACCGCAGGGGAATGAAAAACTGTTTTTT. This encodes CASSLPQGNEKLFF.

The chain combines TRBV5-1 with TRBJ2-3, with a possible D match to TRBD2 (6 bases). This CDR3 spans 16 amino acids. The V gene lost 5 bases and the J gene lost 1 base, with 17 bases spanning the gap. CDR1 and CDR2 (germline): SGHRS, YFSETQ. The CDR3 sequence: CASSPLVTGGTDTQYF. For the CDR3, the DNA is TGCGCCAGCAGTCCACTTGTCACGGGGGGCACAGATACGCAGTATTTT.

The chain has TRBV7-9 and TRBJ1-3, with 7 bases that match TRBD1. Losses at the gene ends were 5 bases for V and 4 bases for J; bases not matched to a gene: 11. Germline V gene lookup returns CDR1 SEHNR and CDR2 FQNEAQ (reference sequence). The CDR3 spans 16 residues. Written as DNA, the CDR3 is TGTGCCAGCAGCCCCCAACAGGGGAGTGGAGGAAACACCATATATTTT. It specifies CASSPQQGSGGNTIYF.

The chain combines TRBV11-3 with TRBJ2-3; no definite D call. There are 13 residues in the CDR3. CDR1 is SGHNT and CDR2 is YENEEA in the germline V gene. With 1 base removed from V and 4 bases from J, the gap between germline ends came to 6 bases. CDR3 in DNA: TGTGCCAGCAGCTTAGCTCGGGCAGATACGCAGTATTTT. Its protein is CASSLARADTQYF. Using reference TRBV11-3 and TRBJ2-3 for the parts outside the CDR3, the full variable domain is EAGVVQSPRYKIIEKKQPVAFWCNPISGHNTLYWYLQNLGQGPELLIRYENEEAVDDSQLPKDRFSAERLKGVDSTLKIQPAELGDSAVYLCASSLARADTQYFGPGTRLTVL.

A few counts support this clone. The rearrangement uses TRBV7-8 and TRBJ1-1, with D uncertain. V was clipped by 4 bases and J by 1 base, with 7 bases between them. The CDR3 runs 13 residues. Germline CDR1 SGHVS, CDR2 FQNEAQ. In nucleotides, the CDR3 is TGTGCCAGCAGCTCGACGGGGAACACTGAAGCTTTCTTT. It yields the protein CASSSTGNTEAFF. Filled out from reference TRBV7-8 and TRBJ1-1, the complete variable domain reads GAGVSQSPRYKVAKRGQDVALRCDPISGHVSLFWYQQALGQGPEFLTYFQNEAQLDKSGLPSDRFFAERPEGSVSTLKIQRTQQEDSAVYLCASSSTGNTEAFFGQGTRLTVV.